Listed below are T cell receptor beta chains from one sample, sequenced in a study of response to subunit inactivated influenza vaccine. TCRdb itself ran the RT-PCR reads through MiXCR, one entry per CDR3 protein. Of about 650,000 distinct CDR3 sequences in the sample, 13% to 15% were seen once. Sequenced here: PBMCs from blood, sampled 14 days before vaccination. Receptor source: a man aged 50-60 years who received an inactivated influenza vaccine. Both conserved end residues are part of each CDR3. A D gene is named only where the DNA matches it firmly. A clone size is listed for some rows: how often the clone was seen (once, few, many), or a class if it is expanded.

clone_size,d_call,j_call,v_call,cdr3_nt,cdr3_aa
few,TRBD2,TRBJ2-1,TRBV3-1,TGTGCCAGCAGCCAACTGACTAGCGGACCCCTTTCGCAGTTCTTC,CASSQLTSGPLSQFF
.,TRBD1,TRBJ1-1,TRBV30,TGTGCCTGGAGTGTCCGGACAGGTCAGAACACTGAAGCTTTCTTT,CAWSVRTGQNTEAFF
.,.,TRBJ1-4,TRBV19,TGTGCCAGCAGCGGGACCCGCGCGCCTAATGAAAAACTGTTTTTT,CASSGTRAPNEKLFF
few,TRBD1,TRBJ1-4,TRBV29-1,TGCAGCGTTGACCAGGGGGCAAAGGAAAAACTGTTTTTT,CSVDQGAKEKLFF
few,TRBD1,TRBJ1-1,TRBV20-1,TGCAGTGCCAGGGGGGAGATCACTGAAGCTTTCTTT,CSARGEITEAFF
few,.,TRBJ2-1,TRBV12-3/TRBV12-4,TGTGCCAGCAGTTTTGACAGAATAATCTACAATGAGCAGTTCTTC,CASSFDRIIYNEQFF
.,TRBD2,TRBJ2-1,TRBV5-1,TGCGCCAGCAGCTTGGGATCCACTAGCGTTCGAGACAATGAGCAGTTCTTC,CASSLGSTSVRDNEQFF
many,.,TRBJ1-5,TRBV12-3/TRBV12-4,TGTGCCAGCAGTTTCGGGGCAAATCAGCCCCAGCATTTT,CASSFGANQPQHF
few,TRBD2,TRBJ2-1,TRBV12-3/TRBV12-4,TGTGCCAGCAGTTTAAGTAGCGGGAGATATATTAGGGAGCAGTTCTTC,CASSLSSGRYIREQFF
.,TRBD2,TRBJ2-2,TRBV11-1,TGTGCCAGCAGCCCGTATACGGGACTAGCGGGAGCGAACACCGGGGAGCTGTTTTTT,CASSPYTGLAGANTGELFF
few,TRBD1,TRBJ2-5,TRBV18,TGTGCCAGCTCACCGACAGTGGGGACAGACCAAGAGACCCAGTACTTC,CASSPTVGTDQETQYF
few,.,TRBJ2-4,TRBV4-1,TGCGCCAGCAGCCACAACATACAGGGATCAGCCAAAAACATTCAGTACTTC,CASSHNIQGSAKNIQYF
few,.,TRBJ2-1,TRBV2,TGTGCCAGCAGTGAAGAGGGCGGGGGCTTCTACAATGAGCAGTTCTTC,CASSEEGGGFYNEQFF
few,.,TRBJ2-3,TRBV7-2,TGTGCCAGCAACACAGGGGGGGCAGATACGCAGTATTTT,CASNTGGADTQYF
.,TRBD2,TRBJ2-7,TRBV30,TGTGCCTGGGCAATCCAGCGGGGACAGACGGGACTAGCGGGAGTCGAGCAGTACTTC,CAWAIQRGQTGLAGVEQYF
many,TRBD2,TRBJ2-3,TRBV5-1,TGCGCCAGCAATGAACCGGGGGGAGATACGCAGTATTTT,CASNEPGGDTQYF
.,TRBD2,TRBJ2-7,TRBV28,TGTGCCAGCAGTTCGGGGACTAAGGTACCCGAGCAGTACTTC,CASSSGTKVPEQYF
many,TRBD2,TRBJ2-3,TRBV18,TGTGCCAGCAGCCCTACGGGGGGGAGCACAGATACGCAGTATTTT,CASSPTGGSTDTQYF
few,.,TRBJ2-5,TRBV10-3,TGTGCCATCAGTGGTGGTCCAGGGGAGGGAGAGACCCAGTACTTC,CAISGGPGEGETQYF
few,.,TRBJ1-2,TRBV12-3/TRBV12-4,TGTGCCAGCAGTTTGATGGAAAACTATGGCTACACCTTC,CASSLMENYGYTF
few,TRBD1,TRBJ1-2,TRBV7-6,TGTGCCAGCAGACTATCACAGGGGGACTATGGCTACACCTTC,CASRLSQGDYGYTF
.,TRBD1,TRBJ1-4,TRBV16,TGTGCCAGCAGCCAATTTGGACAGGCGGGGAATGAAAAACTGTTTTTT,CASSQFGQAGNEKLFF
few,.,TRBJ2-1,TRBV3-1,TGTGCCAGCAGCCACACGTCCCCGGGACCCCTGGGCTACAATGAGCAGTTCTTC,CASSHTSPGPLGYNEQFF
few,.,TRBJ1-2,TRBV11-2,TGTGCCAGCAGCTTAAGACTACTTGGCGGTGGGGGCAGCGACTATGGCTACACCTTC,CASSLRLLGGGGSDYGYTF
few,.,TRBJ2-7,TRBV5-6,TGTGCCAGCAGCAAGGCGGGCAGCACCTACGAGCAGTACTTC,CASSKAGSTYEQYF
.,.,TRBJ2-5,TRBV15,TGTGCCACCAGCCCGGGGCAAGAGACCCAGTACTTC,CATSPGQETQYF
.,TRBD2,TRBJ2-2,TRBV10-2,TGCGCCAGTGGACTAGCGGGGGGCCCAGTCACCGGGGAGCTGTTTTTT,CASGLAGGPVTGELFF
.,.,TRBJ2-1,TRBV6-5,TGTGCCAGCAGTTACTCTTCAGAGGAGAGCTCCTACAATGAGCAGTTCTTC,CASSYSSEESSYNEQFF
.,TRBD1,TRBJ2-7,TRBV20-1,TGCAGTGCTAGAGAAACAGGGGGCGGAAGCTACGAGCAGTACTTC,CSARETGGGSYEQYF
.,TRBD2,TRBJ2-1,TRBV6-5,TGTGCCAGCAGTTACTCGAGCGGGAGTGGAAATGAGCAGTTCTTC,CASSYSSGSGNEQFF
few,TRBD1,TRBJ1-4,TRBV6-1,TGTGCCAGCAGGAGGACAGGGCCCCTTAATGAAAAACTGTTTTTT,CASRRTGPLNEKLFF
.,.,TRBJ2-1,TRBV10-3,TGTGCCACCAAGGACTTGAACTCCTACAATGAGCAGTTCTTC,CATKDLNSYNEQFF
few,.,TRBJ2-1,TRBV7-9,TGTGCCAGCAGCCAACCCATGGGAGTGGGCAATGAGCAGTTCTTC,CASSQPMGVGNEQFF